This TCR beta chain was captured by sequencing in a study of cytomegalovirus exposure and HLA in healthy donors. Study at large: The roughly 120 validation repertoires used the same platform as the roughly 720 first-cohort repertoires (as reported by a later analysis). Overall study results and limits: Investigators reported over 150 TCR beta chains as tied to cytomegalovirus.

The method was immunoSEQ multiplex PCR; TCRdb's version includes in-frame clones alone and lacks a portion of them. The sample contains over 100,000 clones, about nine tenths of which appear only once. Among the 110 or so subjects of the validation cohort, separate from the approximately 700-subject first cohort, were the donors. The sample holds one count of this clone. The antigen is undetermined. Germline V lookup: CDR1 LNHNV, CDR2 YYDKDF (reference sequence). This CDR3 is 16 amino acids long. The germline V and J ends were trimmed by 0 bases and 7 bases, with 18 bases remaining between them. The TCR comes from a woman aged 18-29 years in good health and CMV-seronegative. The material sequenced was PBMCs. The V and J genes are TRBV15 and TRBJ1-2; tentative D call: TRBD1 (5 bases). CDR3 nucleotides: TGTGCCACCAGCAGAGATTGGGTCGGGGGTATGAGTGGCTACACCTTC. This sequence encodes CATSRDWVGGMSGYTF. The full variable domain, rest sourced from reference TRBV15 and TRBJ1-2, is DAMVIQNPRYQVTQFGKPVTLSCSQTLNHNVMYWYQQKSSQAPKLLFHYYDKDFNNEADTPDNFQSRRPNTSFCFLDIRSPGLGDTAMYLCATSRDWVGGMSGYTFGSGTRLTVV.